The rows below give T cell receptor beta chains drawn from one sample of a study of blood T cells in healthy people across ages. TCRdb analysed the 5' RACE reads with MiXCR anew, one entry per CDR3 protein. The table includes around 1.5 million distinct CDR3 sequences, approximately 40% detected once. The sample consisted of blood. Every receptor here comes from a woman in her late teens or twenties in good health. Each CDR3 is given with its conserved first and last residue. A D gene is named only where the DNA matches it firmly. The size entry is marked missing in some rows and otherwise reads once, few, many or a size class.

18,TRBV7-8,NA,TRBJ1-5,TRBD1,CASSLAETGVNVNQPQHF,TGTGCCAGCAGCTTAGCGGAGACAGGGGTCAATGTCAATCAGCCCCAGCATTTT
14,TRBV9,NA,TRBJ2-5,NA,CASSVSDRKETQYF,TGTGCCAGCAGCGTCTCGGACAGAAAAGAGACCCAGTACTTC
13,TRBV3-1,NA,TRBJ2-1,TRBD2,CASSPREAGEQFF,TGTGCCAGCAGCCCCCGGGAGGCAGGTGAGCAGTTCTTC
19,TRBV20-1,few,TRBJ2-1,TRBD2,CSAISTGLAGGPSGNEQFF,TGCAGTGCCATCTCTACGGGACTAGCGGGGGGCCCCTCTGGAAATGAGCAGTTCTTC
13,TRBV29-1,NA,TRBJ2-5,NA,CSVRGGGAETQYF,TGCAGCGTCCGAGGAGGGGGGGCTGAGACCCAGTACTTC
14,TRBV6-5,NA,TRBJ1-2,NA,CASSLGRNNYGYTF,TGTGCCAGCAGTCTGGGACGGAACAACTATGGCTACACCTTC
14,TRBV27,NA,TRBJ2-7,NA,CASSLAGVIYEQYF,TGTGCCAGCAGTTTAGCTGGGGTTATATACGAGCAGTACTTC
16,TRBV10-3,few,TRBJ2-3,TRBD2,CAISESSGGPRNTQYF,TGTGCCATCAGTGAGTCCAGCGGGGGCCCGCGGAATACGCAGTATTTT
15,TRBV27,NA,TRBJ1-6,NA,CASSFGTVDNSPLHF,TGTGCCAGCAGTTTTGGGACGGTAGATAATTCACCCCTCCACTTT
15,TRBV6-4,NA,TRBJ2-1,TRBD1,CASSDASQGARGQFF,TGTGCCAGCAGTGACGCTTCCCAGGGGGCCAGGGGGCAGTTCTTC
15,TRBV2,NA,TRBJ1-3,NA,CASSLGRPSGNTIYF,TGTGCCAGCAGTCTCGGACGCCCCTCTGGAAACACCATATATTTT
13,TRBV20-1,NA,TRBJ2-5,NA,CSARSGWGETQYF,TGCAGTGCTAGATCGGGGTGGGGAGAGACCCAGTACTTC
17,TRBV3-1,NA,TRBJ2-1,TRBD2,CASSQDPLGLAGDEQFF,TGTGCCAGCAGCCAAGATCCCCTCGGACTAGCGGGAGATGAGCAGTTCTTC
14,TRBV10-3,NA,TRBJ2-7,TRBD2,CAISDLAGAYEQYF,TGTGCCATCAGTGATCTAGCGGGGGCCTACGAGCAGTACTTC
14,TRBV12-3/TRBV12-4,few,TRBJ1-6,TRBD1,CASTQTGLNSPLHF,TGTGCCAGCACCCAGACAGGGCTTAACTCACCCCTCCACTTT
14,TRBV7-2,NA,TRBJ2-3,NA,CASSVLPGRDTQYF,TGTGCCAGCAGCGTACTACCGGGAAGGGATACGCAGTATTTT
15,TRBV5-1,NA,TRBJ1-2,NA,CASSSRQSTNYGYTF,TGCGCCAGCAGCTCCAGACAGAGTACTAACTATGGCTACACCTTC
15,TRBV6-1,many,TRBJ2-6,TRBD1,CASSTGGSGANVLTF,TGTGCCAGCAGTACAGGGGGCTCTGGGGCCAACGTCCTGACTTTC
16,TRBV21-1,NA,TRBJ1-6,NA,CASSKYKESYNSPLHF,TGTGCCAGCAGCAAATACAAGGAGTCCTATAATTCACCCCTCCACTTT
15,TRBV12-3/TRBV12-4,many,TRBJ2-7,TRBD2,CASSSGLAGVYEQYF,TGTGCCAGCAGTTCGGGACTAGCGGGAGTATACGAGCAGTACTTC
14,TRBV2,NA,TRBJ1-2,NA,CASSGGGRGYGYTF,TGTGCCAGCAGTGGCGGGGGGCGCGGCTATGGCTACACCTTC
14,TRBV7-7,once,TRBJ2-3,NA,CASSLEFAGDTQYF,TGTGCCAGCAGCTTAGAATTTGCGGGAGATACGCAGTATTTT